The 22 T cell receptor beta chains in this list originate from one sample, sequenced in a study of T cell repertoires in cytomegalovirus infection. TCRdb reprocessed the reads via MiXCR and lists one record per CDR3 protein. Of fewer than 400,000 distinct CDR3 sequences in the sample, around a sixth were seen once. The specimen sequenced was PBMCs. The receptors come from a human donor in good health (CMV status not recorded). Some clones in this sample may be carry-over from other donors' samples.

The chain recombines TRBV6-6 with TRBJ2-1; TRBD2 matches at 11 bases. The junction had 11 bases not matched to a gene; V was cut back by 10 bases and J by 6 bases. The CDR3 extends over 15 amino acids. Germline V gene data show CDR1 as MNHNY and CDR2 as SVGAGI (reference sequence). The CDR3 sequence: CATHPDGTSGNEQFF. The CDR3, as DNA: TGTGCCACCCACCCCGACGGGACTAGCGGCAATGAGCAGTTCTTC.

This clonotype was detected many times. This chain joins TRBV7-2 and TRBJ2-2, with TRBD2 matching 7 bases. The CDR3 covers 15 residues. V shed 5 bases and J 0 bases; nucleotides not matched to a gene: 3. Per the germline V gene, CDR1 is SGHTA and CDR2 is FQGNSA. This CDR3 is CASSRGSANTGELFF. The CDR3 bases are TGTGCCAGCAGCCGCGGGAGTGCGAACACCGGGGAGCTGTTTTTT.

The chain employs TRBV12-3 or TRBV12-4 and TRBJ1-4; D gene ambiguous. The CDR3 contains 14 residues. With 5 bases removed from V and 3 bases from J, the gap between germline ends came to 10 bases. DNA of the CDR3: TGTGCCAGCAGTCCTGGGGTGGCTAATGAAAAACTGTTTTTT. Its translation is CASSPGVANEKLFF.

The table lists this clonotype with a few counts. The chain recombines TRBV5-6 with TRBJ1-2; D is uncertain. The germline V gene has CDR1 SGHDT and CDR2 YYEEEE. This CDR3 has 13 residues. V lost 2 bases and J 8 bases, leaving 13 bases between the germline ends. Here the CDR3 reads CASSFRLDAGYTF. CDR3 DNA sequence: TGTGCCAGCAGCTTTCGACTTGACGCGGGCTACACCTTC.

This clonotype was found a few times. The CDR3 sequence is CATTSLGAGVTDTQYF. DNA for the CDR3: TGTGCCACCACCTCTCTTGGGGCGGGAGTAACAGATACGCAGTATTTT. The chain couples TRBV15 to TRBJ2-3, with 7 bases identical to TRBD2. Trimming at V came to 7 bases and at J to 3 bases, leaving 13 bases not matched to a gene. The CDR3 is made up of 16 amino acids. The germline V gene has CDR1 LNHNV and CDR2 YYDKDF (reference sequence).

As concerns this clonotype: At one end, the junction sequence differs from germline, possibly due to a read error. The V gene is TRBV7-9, the J gene TRBJ2-1; D may be TRBD1 (6 bases). The CDR3 spans 13 residues. The V gene's germline CDR1 is SEHNR and CDR2 FQNEAQ (reference sequence). This CDR3 is CASSLAPEGSGDF. The DNA of the CDR3 is TGTGCCAGCAGCTTAGCGCCTGAGGGATCAGGGGACTTC.

This clonotype has just a few counts. The chain employs TRBV7-2 and TRBJ2-4; 7 bases fit TRBD2. The J segment lost 3 bases and the V segment lost 2 bases, leaving 1 base of the junction unmatched. The CDR3 covers 14 residues. The germline V gene encodes CDR1 SGHTA and CDR2 FQGNSA. CDR3 coding DNA: TGTGCCAGCAGCTTACGGGGGGACAAAAACATTCAGTACTTC. It specifies CASSLRGDKNIQYF.

The table lists this clonotype with many counts. The chain recombines TRBV20-1 with TRBJ2-1; 12 nucleotides agree with TRBD2. CDR3 length equals 17 residues. Germline V CDR1 and CDR2: DFQATT, SNEGSKA (reference sequence). J gave up 7 bases and V 3 bases, and 13 bases lay outside the gene matches. In nucleotides, the CDR3 is TGCAGTGCTAGCCCCTCCGGACTAGCGGGATGGGAAAATGAGCAGTTCTTC. Its translation is CSASPSGLAGWENEQFF.

This clonotype turned up a few times. J is TRBJ1-6 and V is TRBV4-1, with D unresolved. The length of the CDR3 is 15 residues. Germline values: CDR1 MGHRA, CDR2 YSYEKL. The germline V and J ends were trimmed by 0 bases and 6 bases, with 9 bases remaining between them. The CDR3 DNA sequence: TGCGCCAGCAGCCAAGATAGTTTGGGTAATTCACCCCTCCACTTT. Amino acids: CASSQDSLGNSPLHF.

In this sample, this clonotype turned up a few times. The genes are TRBV19 and TRBJ2-1; D is undetermined. This CDR3 spans 13 amino acids. The V end was cut by 6 bases, the J end by 5 bases, with 11 bases between. Germline lookup yields CDR1 LNHDA and CDR2 SQIVND (reference sequence). In nucleotides, the CDR3 is TGTGCCAGTAGCCCACCGGTGGACAATGAGCAGTTCTTC. Translating gives CASSPPVDNEQFF. The full variable domain, in which reference TRBV19 and TRBJ2-1 provide the parts outside the CDR3, is DGGITQSPKYLFRKEGQNVTLSCEQNLNHDAMYWYRQDPGQGLRLIYYSQIVNDFQKGDIAEGYSVSREKKESFPLTVTSAQKNPTAFYLCASSPPVDNEQFFGPGTRLTVL.

This clonotype was detected many times. The chain recombines TRBV4-2 with TRBJ1-6; TRBD1 aligns across 11 bases. The CDR3 sequence is 18 residues long. V gave up 1 base and J gave up 4 bases; unmatched junction bases: 6. Germline values: CDR1 LGHNA, CDR2 YNFKEQ. CDR3 region: CASSQGDRGYGYNSPLHF. The CDR3 DNA follows: TGTGCCAGCAGCCAAGGGGACAGGGGGTACGGATATAATTCACCCCTCCACTTT.

This clonotype appeared a few times. J is TRBJ2-7 and V is TRBV5-1; TRBD1 agrees at 9 bases. Germline V gene sequence: CDR1 SGHRS, CDR2 YFSETQ. V trimming: 2 bases; J trimming: 4 bases; junction bases outside the gene matches: 7. The CDR3 length is 15 residues. CDR3: CASSFRTGAEYEQYF. CDR3 bases: TGCGCCAGCAGCTTTAGGACAGGGGCCGAATACGAGCAGTACTTC. The whole variable domain, filled in from reference TRBV5-1 and TRBJ2-7, reads KAGVTQTPRYLIKTRGQQVTLSCSPISGHRSVSWYQQTPGQGLQFLFEYFSETQRNKGNFPGRFSGRQFSNSRSEMNVSTLELGDSALYLCASSFRTGAEYEQYFGPGTRLTVT.

This clonotype was detected a few times. The chain recombines TRBV2 with TRBJ2-3, with D possibly being TRBD1 (6 bases). The CDR3 loop spans 13 amino acids. Deletions cut 7 bases from V and 2 bases from J, with 10 bases between. Looked up from germline, CDR1 is SNHLY and CDR2 is FYNNEI. The chain's CDR3 is CASTQGHTDTQYF. The CDR3 DNA sequence: TGTGCCAGCACTCAGGGGCACACAGATACGCAGTATTTT.

This clonotype has a handful of counts. The chain has TRBV6-2 or TRBV6-3 and TRBJ2-7; TRBD1 matches at 10 bases. This CDR3 has 13 amino acids. CDR1 and CDR2 (germline): MNHEY, SVGEGT. The V gene end was trimmed by 6 bases and the J gene end by 5 bases; junction bases not matched to a gene: 4. CDR3 nucleotides: TGTGCCAGCAGGGGACAGGGGTCGGACGAGCAGTACTTC. This gives the protein CASRGQGSDEQYF.

The V gene is TRBV20-1, the J gene TRBJ2-5; 8 bases fit TRBD1. The ends lost 3 bases at V and 3 bases at J; junction bases unmatched: 9. The CDR3 length is 15 residues. CDR1 and CDR2 (germline): DFQATT, SNEGSKA (reference sequence). CDR3 residues: CSARGPGGTKETQYF. The CDR3 DNA reads as TGCAGTGCTAGGGGGCCAGGGGGCACAAAAGAGACCCAGTACTTC.

CDR3 nucleotides: TGCGCCAGCAGCTTGGGGGGGGCCCGCCGGGGGAATGAGCAGTTCTTC. It codes for CASSLGGARRGNEQFF. The chain uses TRBV5-1 and TRBJ2-1, with D perhaps TRBD1 or TRBD2 (6 bases each). The germline V gene has CDR1 SGHRS and CDR2 YFSETQ. Trimming left V 0 bases short and J 7 bases short, with 17 bases between. This CDR3 has 16 residues. Filled out from reference TRBV5-1 and TRBJ2-1, the complete variable domain reads KAGVTQTPRYLIKTRGQQVTLSCSPISGHRSVSWYQQTPGQGLQFLFEYFSETQRNKGNFPGRFSGRQFSNSRSEMNVSTLELGDSALYLCASSLGGARRGNEQFFGPGTRLTVL.

This clonotype was detected ten times or more. This rearrangement joins TRBV6-2 or TRBV6-3 to TRBJ2-5, with 8 nucleotides matching TRBD2. V lost 8 bases to trimming and J lost 2 bases; unmatched junction nucleotides: 7. Germline V gene data show CDR1 as MNHEY and CDR2 as SVGEGT. CDR3 length: 14 residues. CDR3 in amino acids: CASDSGIPQETQYF. CDR3 coding DNA: TGTGCCAGCGATAGCGGGATCCCGCAAGAGACCCAGTACTTC.

Concerning this clonotype itself: This may arise from a read error, as a much more abundant clone is one base away. The chain couples TRBV7-8 to TRBJ1-5; no clear D. The CDR3 is 16 amino acids. Per germline, CDR1 SGHVS and CDR2 FQNEAQ. V was cut by 3 bases and J by 2 bases, with 14 bases left in between. The CDR3 bases are TGTGCCAGCAGCTTGGTACCAGACAACGGCAATCAGCCCCAGCATTTT. Protein: CASSLVPDNGNQPQHF.

The CDR3 DNA reads TGTGCCAGCAGTGCAGAGATCTCTGGAAACACCATATATTTT. Translated: CASSAEISGNTIYF. The rearrangement uses TRBV6-2 or TRBV6-3 and TRBJ1-3, with no clear D. The CDR3 sequence is 14 residues long. In germline, CDR1 is MNHEY, CDR2 SVGEGT. The V end was cut by 5 bases, the J end by 0 bases, with 8 bases between.

CDR3: CASSSGVAGSDEQFF. The CDR3 DNA follows: TGTGCCAGCAGCTCAGGGGTAGCGGGGTCGGATGAGCAGTTCTTC. The chain has TRBV7-9 and TRBJ2-1, with 8 positions matching TRBD2. The V gene's germline CDR1 is SEHNR and CDR2 FQNEAQ (reference sequence). The junction had 10 bases not matched to a gene; V was cut back by 4 bases and J by 8 bases. The CDR3 spans 15 residues. Full variable domain (missing parts from reference TRBV7-9 and TRBJ2-1): DTGVSQNPRHKITKRGQNVTFRCDPISEHNRLYWYRQTLGQGPEFLTYFQNEAQLEKSRLLSDRFSAERPKGSFSTLEIQRTEQGDSAMYLCASSSGVAGSDEQFFGPGTRLTVL.

There are a few counts of this clonotype. The V call is TRBV5-1, the J call TRBJ2-3; no definite D call. Germline V CDR1 and CDR2: SGHRS, YFSETQ. V lost 4 bases and J lost 1, with 10 bases in between. The CDR3 is 14 amino acids. CDR3 sequence (DNA): TGCGCCAGCAGCGAGAGCTGGGGCACAGATACGCAGTATTTT. Residues: CASSESWGTDTQYF.

This clonotype was seen more than once but under ten times. V is TRBV15 and J is TRBJ2-3; D is undetermined. Germline V gene lookup returns CDR1 LNHNV and CDR2 YYDKDF (reference sequence). The ends were cut back, 0 bases at V and 7 bases at J, with 8 bases in the middle. The CDR3 sequence is 13 residues long. The CDR3 DNA is TGTGCCACCAGCAGAGATGAGGAGAATACGCAGTATTTT. Its translation is CATSRDEENTQYF.